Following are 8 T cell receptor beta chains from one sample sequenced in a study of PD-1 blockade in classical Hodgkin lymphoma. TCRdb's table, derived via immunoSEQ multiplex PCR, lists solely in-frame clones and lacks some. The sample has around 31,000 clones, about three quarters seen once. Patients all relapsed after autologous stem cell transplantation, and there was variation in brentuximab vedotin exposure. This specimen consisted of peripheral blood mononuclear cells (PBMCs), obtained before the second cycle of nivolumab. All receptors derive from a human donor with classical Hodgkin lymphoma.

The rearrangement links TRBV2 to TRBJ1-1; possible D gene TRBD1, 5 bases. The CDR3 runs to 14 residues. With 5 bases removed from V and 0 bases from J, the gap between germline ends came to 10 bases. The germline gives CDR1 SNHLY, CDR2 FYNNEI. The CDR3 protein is CASSQRDLNTEAFF. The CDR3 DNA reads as TGTGCCAGCAGTCAAAGGGACCTGAACACTGAAGCTTTCTTT.

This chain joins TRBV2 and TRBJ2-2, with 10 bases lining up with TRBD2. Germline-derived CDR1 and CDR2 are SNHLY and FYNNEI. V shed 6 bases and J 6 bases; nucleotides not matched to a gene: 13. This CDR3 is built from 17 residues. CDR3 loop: CASRGTRLAGVAGELFF. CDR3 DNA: TGTGCCAGCAGGGGGACAAGGCTAGCGGGGGTGGCCGGGGAGCTGTTTTTT.

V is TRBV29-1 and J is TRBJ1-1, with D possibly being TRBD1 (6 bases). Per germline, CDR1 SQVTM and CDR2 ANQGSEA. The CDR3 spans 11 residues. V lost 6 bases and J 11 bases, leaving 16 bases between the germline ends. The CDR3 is CSVTGGQRAFF. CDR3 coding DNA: TGCAGCGTCACCGGGGGGCAGAGGGCTTTCTTT.

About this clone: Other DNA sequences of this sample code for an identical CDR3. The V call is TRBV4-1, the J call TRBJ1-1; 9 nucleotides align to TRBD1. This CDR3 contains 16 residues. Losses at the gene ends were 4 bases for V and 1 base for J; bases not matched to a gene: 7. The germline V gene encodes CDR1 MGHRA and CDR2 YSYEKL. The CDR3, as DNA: TGCGCCAGCAGCCCTAGAACGACAGGGGGGAACACTGAAGCTTTCTTT. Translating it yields CASSPRTTGGNTEAFF.

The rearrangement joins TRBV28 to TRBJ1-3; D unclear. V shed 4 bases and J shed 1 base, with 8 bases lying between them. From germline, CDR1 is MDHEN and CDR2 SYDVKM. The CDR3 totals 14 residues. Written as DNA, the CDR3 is TGTGCCAGCAGTTCTACGGAGTCTGGAAACACCATATATTTT. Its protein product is CASSSTESGNTIYF.

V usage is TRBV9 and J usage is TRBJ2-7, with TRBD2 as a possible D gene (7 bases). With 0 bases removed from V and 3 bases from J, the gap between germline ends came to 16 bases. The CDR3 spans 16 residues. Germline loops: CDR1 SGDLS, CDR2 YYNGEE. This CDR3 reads CASSVEGGAQVYEQYF. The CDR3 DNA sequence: TGTGCCAGCAGCGTAGAGGGGGGGGCCCAAGTCTACGAGCAGTACTTC.

CDR3 DNA sequence: TGCGCCACCAATAGAGGGCAGGGAGCCGGGGAGCTGTTTTTT. Protein sequence: CATNRGQGAGELFF. The chain carries TRBV5-1 and TRBJ2-2, with D tentatively TRBD1 or TRBD2 (5 bases each). CDR3 size: 14 residues. Trimming removed 9 bases from V and 6 bases from J, with 18 bases in between. Germline CDR1 and CDR2: SGHRS and YFSETQ.

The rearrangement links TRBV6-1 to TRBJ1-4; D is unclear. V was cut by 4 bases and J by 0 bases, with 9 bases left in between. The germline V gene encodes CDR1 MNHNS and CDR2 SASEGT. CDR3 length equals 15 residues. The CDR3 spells CASSAGQTTNEKLFF. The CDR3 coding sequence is TGTGCCAGCAGTGCCGGGCAGACAACTAATGAAAAACTGTTTTTT.